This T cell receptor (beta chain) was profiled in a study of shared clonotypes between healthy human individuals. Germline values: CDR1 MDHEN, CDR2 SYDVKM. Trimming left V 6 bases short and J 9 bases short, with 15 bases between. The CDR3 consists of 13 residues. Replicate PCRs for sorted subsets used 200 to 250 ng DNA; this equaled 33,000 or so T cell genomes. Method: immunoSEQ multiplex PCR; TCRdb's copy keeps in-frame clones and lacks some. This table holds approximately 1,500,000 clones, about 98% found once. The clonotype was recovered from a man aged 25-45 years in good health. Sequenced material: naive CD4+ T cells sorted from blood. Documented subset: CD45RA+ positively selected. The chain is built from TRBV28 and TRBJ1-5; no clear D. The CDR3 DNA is TGTGCCAGCAGCCCACGCCCGGATCGGCCCCAGCATTTT. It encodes CASSPRPDRPQHF.